Listed below are T cell receptor beta chains from one sample, sequenced in a study of identical twins. TCRdb called the 5' RACE reads again in MiXCR, with one record for every CDR3 protein. The repertoire holds some 230,000 distinct CDR3 sequences, with over 5% as singletons. These data also formed part of another study, on T cells expressing NK-cell markers.

Sequencing input: CD8+ T cells sorted from blood. The receptors derive from a woman under 30 in good health. The CDR3 runs from the conserved cysteine through the conserved F or W. A D gene is named only where the DNA matches it firmly. The size entry is marked missing in some rows and otherwise reads once, few, many or a size class.

D gene	V gene	J gene	clone size	CDR3 DNA	CDR3 protein
TRBD2	TRBV27	TRBJ2-7	.	TGTGCCAGCAGTTTAGGGGAGGGTTACGAGCAGTACTTC	CASSLGEGYEQYF
.	TRBV27	TRBJ2-1	many	TGTGCCAGCAGTCCTTCCCGGACGTTCAGCCCCTTGAATGAGCAGTTCTTC	CASSPSRTFSPLNEQFF
TRBD2	TRBV4-2	TRBJ2-7	few	TGTGCCAGCAGCCAAGAGACTAGCGGCTCCTACGAGCAGTACTTC	CASSQETSGSYEQYF
.	TRBV7-9	TRBJ2-1	many	TGTGCCAGCAGCTGGGCAAGGAGCTCCTACAATGAGCAGTTCTTC	CASSWARSSYNEQFF
.	TRBV27	TRBJ2-7	many	TGTGCCAGCGGGGTATCCTACGAGCAGTACTTC	CASGVSYEQYF
.	TRBV3-1	TRBJ1-1	.	TGTGCCAGCAGCCGTAATTCATTCATGAACACTGAAGCTTTCTTT	CASSRNSFMNTEAFF
TRBD2	TRBV6-1	TRBJ2-7	few	TGTGCCAGGTTGACTAGCGGGACCCACGAGCAGTACTTC	CARLTSGTHEQYF
.	TRBV6-5	TRBJ1-1	few	TGTGCCAGCAGTTACGACGGGAACACTGAAGCTTTCTTT	CASSYDGNTEAFF
TRBD2	TRBV5-6	TRBJ2-7	many	TGTGCCAGCAGCTTGGGCAGCGGGGGAACCTACGAGCAGTACTTC	CASSLGSGGTYEQYF
TRBD2	TRBV27	TRBJ2-7	.	TGTGCCAGCAGTTTACGCGGGCTAGCGGGCCACGAGCAGTACTTC	CASSLRGLAGHEQYF
.	TRBV12-3/TRBV12-4	TRBJ2-7	many	TGTGCCAGCAGTTTCGGGGCGGGGGCGCGCTACGAGCAGTACTTC	CASSFGAGARYEQYF
.	TRBV7-8	TRBJ1-5	many	TGTGCCAGCAGCTTGGACAGCGGCTTGCATTTT	CASSLDSGLHF
.	TRBV4-2	TRBJ1-4	few	TGTGCCAGCAGCCAATACAATGAAAAACTGTTTTTT	CASSQYNEKLFF
.	TRBV10-3	TRBJ2-7	few	TGTGCCATCAGTGAGCACAGGGCGGGACGGACCGAGCAGTACTTC	CAISEHRAGRTEQYF
TRBD1	TRBV27	TRBJ1-5	few	TGTGCCAGCAGTGTCGGGACAGGGGGGCAGCCCCAGCATTTT	CASSVGTGGQPQHF
.	TRBV2	TRBJ1-5	many	TGTGCCAGCAGTGAAGAGGGAGGGGGTCAGCCCCAGCATTTT	CASSEEGGGQPQHF
.	TRBV12-3/TRBV12-4	TRBJ2-1	.	TGTGCCAGCAGTTTCTTGTCATGGGTACATGAGCAGTTCTTC	CASSFLSWVHEQFF
TRBD2	TRBV7-9	TRBJ2-1	.	TGTGCCAGCACCGGGACTAGCGGAACCTACAATGAGCAGTTCTTC	CASTGTSGTYNEQFF
.	TRBV10-3	TRBJ1-1	many	TGTGCCATCAGTGACAGCCCGAACACTGAAGCTTTCTTT	CAISDSPNTEAFF
.	TRBV11-2	TRBJ2-7	few	TGTGCCAGCAGCTTCGAGGAAACCTACTCCTACGAGCAGTACTTC	CASSFEETYSYEQYF
.	TRBV3-1	TRBJ1-1	many	TGTGCCAGCAGCCCCGTACTCGGGACGGCCCTCAGGGGTGAAGCTTTCTTT	CASSPVLGTALRGEAFF
TRBD1	TRBV4-3	TRBJ1-4	few	TGCGCCAGCAGCCCGGGACAGGGGAATGAAAAACTGTTTTTT	CASSPGQGNEKLFF
TRBD2	TRBV20-1	TRBJ2-1	few	TGCAGTGCTAAACCTCTAGCGGGGGTATACAATGAGCAGTTCTTC	CSAKPLAGVYNEQFF
.	TRBV12-3/TRBV12-4	TRBJ2-5	few	TGTGCCAGCAGCTCTACTACAGGGAAAGAGACCCAGTACTTC	CASSSTTGKETQYF
.	TRBV9	TRBJ2-7	.	TGTGCCAGCAGCGGACCCTCCGAGCAGTACTTC	CASSGPSEQYF
.	TRBV9	TRBJ1-1	.	TGTGCCAGCAGCCTAGTGGGGGCAAGTAACACTGAAGCTTTCTTT	CASSLVGASNTEAFF
.	TRBV6-5	TRBJ2-3	.	TGTGCCAGCAGTTTTACCGACAGTTCAGATACGCAGTATTTT	CASSFTDSSDTQYF
.	TRBV7-9	TRBJ2-2	many	TGTGCCAGCAGCTTAATCCCCGGGGAGCTGTTTTTT	CASSLIPGELFF
.	TRBV6-6	TRBJ2-7	few	TGTGCCAGCAGTTACGTCCTCTACGAGCAGTACTTC	CASSYVLYEQYF
.	TRBV5-1	TRBJ2-7	many	TGCGCCAGCAGCCCCCACCGGGACGGACACTACGAGCAGTACTTC	CASSPHRDGHYEQYF
TRBD1	TRBV12-3/TRBV12-4	TRBJ2-2	many	TGTGCCAGCAGCCCGACAGGGATTAACACCGGGGAGCTGTTTTTT	CASSPTGINTGELFF
TRBD2	TRBV6-5	TRBJ2-1	few	TGTGCCAGCAGTTCCGGACTAGCGGACAATGAGCAGTTCTTC	CASSSGLADNEQFF
.	TRBV11-2	TRBJ2-1	.	TGTGCCAGCAGCTTCCGAGGCAATGAGCAGTTCTTC	CASSFRGNEQFF
.	TRBV12-3/TRBV12-4	TRBJ2-7	.	TGTGCCAGCAGCTTACTCAGGGTCGCCTCCTACGAGCAGTACTTC	CASSLLRVASYEQYF
TRBD2	TRBV6-5	TRBJ2-5	few	TGTGCCAGCAGTTACCGAGCGGGGCAGGAGACCCAGTACTTC	CASSYRAGQETQYF
.	TRBV7-3	TRBJ2-5	few	TGTGCCAGCAGCTTGGATGGGACCCAGTACTTC	CASSLDGTQYF
.	TRBV7-9	TRBJ2-4	.	TGTGCCAGCAGCTTAGTTGTGGGGGAAAACATTCAGTACTTC	CASSLVVGENIQYF
.	TRBV29-1	TRBJ2-2	few	TGCAGCGTTGATTTAACCGTCACCGGGGAGCTGTTTTTT	CSVDLTVTGELFF
.	TRBV7-9	TRBJ1-6	few	TGTGCCAGCAGCTTAGTGGCCAGAAATTCACCCCTCCACTTT	CASSLVARNSPLHF
.	TRBV11-3	TRBJ2-1	.	TGTGCCAGCAGCCCCGCGATAGGCAGTGAGCAGTTCTTC	CASSPAIGSEQFF
.	TRBV7-2	TRBJ2-7	.	TGTGCCAGCAGCTTAGCCCCGTTGGGATTTTACGAGCAGTACTTC	CASSLAPLGFYEQYF